This T cell receptor (beta chain) was obtained from a study of early T cells in non-severe SARS-CoV-2 infection. Study background: The sequenced material was bulk RNA from unsorted whole blood, and its chains were unpaired.

cDNA molecules, individually, were tagged with unique molecular identifiers. TCRdb ran MiXCR on the 5' RACE reads and lists one entry per CDR3 protein. The table lists around 78,000 distinct CDR3 sequences, more than 12% of them singletons. Study results and caveats: Matching results from VDJdb favored anti-spike CD8 responses, leaving private and CD4 specificities undetected.

This clonotype was counted a few times. Antigen unknown. J was trimmed by 1 base and V by 3 bases; bases with no gene match: 0. Germline CDR1 and CDR2: DFQATT and SNEGSKA (reference sequence). This CDR3 region has 13 residues. The origin of this receptor is an adult who was a healthcare worker with PCR-confirmed SARS-CoV-2 infection or an uninfected control (not recorded which). V usage is TRBV20-1 and J usage is TRBJ2-3; TRBD2 matches at 8 bases. Sequenced: whole blood. The CDR3 here is CSARGLGTDTQYF. The CDR3 DNA sequence: TGCAGTGCTAGGGGACTAGGCACAGATACGCAGTATTTT.